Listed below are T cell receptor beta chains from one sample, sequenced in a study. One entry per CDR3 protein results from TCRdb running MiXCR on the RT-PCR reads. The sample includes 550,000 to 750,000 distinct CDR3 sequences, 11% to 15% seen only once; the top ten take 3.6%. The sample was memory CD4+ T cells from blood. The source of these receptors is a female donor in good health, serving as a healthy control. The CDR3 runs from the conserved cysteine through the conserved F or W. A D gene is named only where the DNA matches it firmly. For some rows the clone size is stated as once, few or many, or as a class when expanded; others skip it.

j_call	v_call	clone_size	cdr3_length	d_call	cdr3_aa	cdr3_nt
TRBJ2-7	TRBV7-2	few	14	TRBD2	CASSAWAGAEEQYF	TGTGCCAGCAGCGCATGGGCGGGAGCGGAAGAGCAGTACTTC
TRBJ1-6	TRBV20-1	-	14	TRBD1	CSASPGTGDSPLHF	TGCAGTGCTAGTCCCGGGACAGGGGATTCACCCCTCCACTTT
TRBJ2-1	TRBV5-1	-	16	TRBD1	CASSTLPGQGNNEQFF	TGCGCCAGCAGCACCCTACCGGGACAGGGGAACAATGAGCAGTTCTTC
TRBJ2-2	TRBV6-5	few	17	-	CASSYWAFSANTGELFF	TGTGCCAGCAGTTACTGGGCCTTTTCCGCGAACACCGGGGAGCTGTTTTTT
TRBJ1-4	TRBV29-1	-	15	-	CSANDGTRQEGKLFF	TGCAGCGCAAACGACGGGACTAGACAAGAGGGGAAACTGTTTTTT
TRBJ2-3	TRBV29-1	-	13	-	CSVDREGTDTQYF	TGCAGCGTCGACAGGGAGGGTACAGATACGCAGTATTTT
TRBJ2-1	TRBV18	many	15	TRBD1	CASSPGQGTNNEQFF	TGTGCCAGCTCACCAGGACAGGGGACCAACAATGAGCAGTTCTTC
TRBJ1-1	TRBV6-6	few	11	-	CASSGLWGAFF	TGTGCCAGCAGTGGACTGTGGGGAGCTTTCTTT
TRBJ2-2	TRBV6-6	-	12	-	CASSRQTGELFF	TGTGCCAGCAGTCGACAGACCGGGGAGCTGTTTTTT
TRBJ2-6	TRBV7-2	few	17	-	CASSLQVGGSGANVLTF	TGTGCCAGCAGCCTACAGGTGGGGGGCTCTGGGGCCAACGTCCTGACTTTC